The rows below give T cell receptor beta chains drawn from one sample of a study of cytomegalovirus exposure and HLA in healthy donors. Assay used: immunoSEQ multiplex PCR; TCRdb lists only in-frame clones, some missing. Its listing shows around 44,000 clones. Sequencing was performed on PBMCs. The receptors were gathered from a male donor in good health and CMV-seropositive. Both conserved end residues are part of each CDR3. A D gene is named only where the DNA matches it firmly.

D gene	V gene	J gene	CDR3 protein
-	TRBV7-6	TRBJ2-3	CASSEVTPTDTQYF
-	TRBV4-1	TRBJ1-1	CASSHLSVGGRGTEAFF
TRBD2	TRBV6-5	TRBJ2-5	CASSYSGTSGGYQYF
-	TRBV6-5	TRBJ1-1	CASSQGTEAFF
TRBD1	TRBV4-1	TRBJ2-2	CASSQGPPDRGGELFF
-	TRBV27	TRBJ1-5	CASSPRTDSNQPQHF
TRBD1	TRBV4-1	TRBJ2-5	CASSQDPGFRRQGETQYF
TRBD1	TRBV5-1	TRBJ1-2	CASSLPTGPGYKGGYTF
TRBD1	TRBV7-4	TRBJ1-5	CASSFDLARDRGYSNQPQHF
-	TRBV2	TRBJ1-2	CASSGLGGLLGYTF
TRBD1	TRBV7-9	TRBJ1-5	CASAGTGLNQPQHF
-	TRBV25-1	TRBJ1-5	CASSVWRGRERQPQHF
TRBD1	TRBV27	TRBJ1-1	CASSLRTGQTEAFF
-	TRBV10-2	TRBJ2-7	CASSERAYGEQYF